These T cell receptor beta chains were read from a single sample in a study of cytomegalovirus exposure and HLA in healthy donors. Sequencing used immunoSEQ multiplex PCR; TCRdb keeps in-frame clones, though not all of them. The sample consists of about 37,000 clones, around 69% of them appearing once. Sequenced material: PBMCs. These receptors all come from a man aged 25 to 40 in good health and CMV-seronegative. The CDR3 runs from the conserved cysteine through the conserved F or W. D genes are given only for firm matches. Clone size is shown for a subset of rows, as once, few, many or a class of expanded clone.

V gene: TRBV5-1; J gene: TRBJ2-5; D gene: NA; clone size: NA; CDR3 DNA: TGCGCCAGCAGCTTACGATACCTACAAGAGACCCAGTACTTC; CDR3 protein: CASSLRYLQETQYF
V gene: TRBV5-1; J gene: TRBJ1-2; D gene: NA; clone size: NA; CDR3 DNA: TGCGCCAGCAGCTTGGCCGAGACAGCATATGGCTACACCTTC; CDR3 protein: CASSLAETAYGYTF
V gene: TRBV7-9; J gene: TRBJ1-4; D gene: NA; clone size: few; CDR3 DNA: TGTTCCAGCAGCTTCGGAGGGGAGGAACTGTTTTTT; CDR3 protein: CSSSFGGEELFF
V gene: TRBV27; J gene: TRBJ2-7; D gene: NA; clone size: NA; CDR3 DNA: TGTGCCAGCAGAAGAGGCTCGGGAGACGAGCAGTACTTC; CDR3 protein: CASRRGSGDEQYF
V gene: TRBV5-1; J gene: TRBJ2-7; D gene: NA; clone size: NA; CDR3 DNA: TGCGCCAGCAGCTTGGGGGGACAAAGCTCCTACGAGCAGTACTTC; CDR3 protein: CASSLGGQSSYEQYF
V gene: TRBV5-1; J gene: TRBJ2-7; D gene: NA; clone size: NA; CDR3 DNA: TGCGCCAGCAGCTCACAGGAGACGTCCTACGAGCAGTACTTC; CDR3 protein: CASSSQETSYEQYF
V gene: TRBV28; J gene: TRBJ1-1; D gene: NA; clone size: once; CDR3 DNA: TGTGCCAGCAGTGTGCGGGGGGCGAGTACTGAAGCTTTCTTT; CDR3 protein: CASSVRGASTEAFF
V gene: TRBV4-1; J gene: TRBJ1-4; D gene: NA; clone size: NA; CDR3 DNA: TGCGCCAGCAGCCAAACGGCAGGGAGGGGTGAAAAACTGTTTTTT; CDR3 protein: CASSQTAGRGEKLFF
V gene: TRBV5-1; J gene: TRBJ2-1; D gene: TRBD1; clone size: NA; CDR3 DNA: TGCGCCAGCAGCTTAAACAGGGGGGATTTCTACAATGAGCAGTTCTTC; CDR3 protein: CASSLNRGDFYNEQFF
V gene: TRBV5-1; J gene: TRBJ2-1; D gene: TRBD2; clone size: NA; CDR3 DNA: TGCGCCAGCAGCCGGACTAGCGGGGGTTACAATGAGCAGTTCTTC; CDR3 protein: CASSRTSGGYNEQFF
V gene: TRBV13; J gene: TRBJ2-1; D gene: TRBD1; clone size: NA; CDR3 DNA: TGTGCCAGCAGCTCATACAGGGGTCTTAACAATGAGCAGTTCTTC; CDR3 protein: CASSSYRGLNNEQFF
V gene: TRBV4-1; J gene: TRBJ1-1; D gene: NA; clone size: NA; CDR3 DNA: TGCGCCAGCAGCCGTCACCTACGCGTTGAAGCTTTCTTT; CDR3 protein: CASSRHLRVEAFF
V gene: TRBV7-8; J gene: TRBJ2-7; D gene: NA; clone size: NA; CDR3 DNA: TGTGCCAGCAGCCCATACCCGCAAGGGGACGAGCAGTACTTC; CDR3 protein: CASSPYPQGDEQYF
V gene: TRBV6-6; J gene: TRBJ2-5; D gene: NA; clone size: NA; CDR3 DNA: TGTGCCAGCAGTTACTCGACAGGCCAAGAGACCCAGTACTTC; CDR3 protein: CASSYSTGQETQYF
V gene: TRBV11-2; J gene: TRBJ2-7; D gene: NA; clone size: NA; CDR3 DNA: TGTGCCAGCAGCTTAATGGGGGCGGGCTACGAGCAGTACTTC; CDR3 protein: CASSLMGAGYEQYF
V gene: TRBV2; J gene: TRBJ1-3; D gene: NA; clone size: NA; CDR3 DNA: TGTGCCGATTCCACTATCTCTGGAAACACCATATATTTT; CDR3 protein: CADSTISGNTIYF
V gene: TRBV7-2; J gene: TRBJ1-2; D gene: NA; clone size: NA; CDR3 DNA: TGTGCCAGCAGGGGGGCCAGAGGTAACGAGTATGGCTACACCTTC; CDR3 protein: CASRGARGNEYGYTF
V gene: TRBV27; J gene: TRBJ1-1; D gene: NA; clone size: few; CDR3 DNA: TGTGCCAGCACGGGTTTTGGGGCTTTCTTT; CDR3 protein: CASTGFGAFF
V gene: TRBV5-1; J gene: TRBJ1-4; D gene: NA; clone size: NA; CDR3 DNA: TGCGCCAGCAGTTCCACGGACAGCAAGGAAAAACTGTTTTTT; CDR3 protein: CASSSTDSKEKLFF
V gene: TRBV14; J gene: TRBJ2-1; D gene: TRBD2; clone size: NA; CDR3 DNA: TGTGCCAGCAGCCAAACGGGACTAGCGGTCCCCGGGGGCAATGAGCAGTTCTTC; CDR3 protein: CASSQTGLAVPGGNEQFF
V gene: TRBV11-1; J gene: TRBJ2-1; D gene: TRBD2; clone size: NA; CDR3 DNA: TGTGCCAGCAGTTTGCAGGGCGGGGGGAATGAGCAGTTCTTC; CDR3 protein: CASSLQGGGNEQFF
V gene: TRBV4-1; J gene: TRBJ2-1; D gene: NA; clone size: NA; CDR3 DNA: TGCGCCAGCAGCCAAGACGGTGTCGTTACGTCCTACAATGAGCAGTTCTTC; CDR3 protein: CASSQDGVVTSYNEQFF
V gene: TRBV14; J gene: TRBJ1-3; D gene: NA; clone size: NA; CDR3 DNA: TGTGCCAGCAGTTCGGGAGGTTACTCTGGAAACACCATATATTTT; CDR3 protein: CASSSGGYSGNTIYF
V gene: TRBV6-4; J gene: TRBJ2-6; D gene: NA; clone size: NA; CDR3 DNA: TGTGCCAGCAGTCCCTTCTCTGGGGCCAACGTCCTGACTTTC; CDR3 protein: CASSPFSGANVLTF
V gene: TRBV9; J gene: TRBJ2-6; D gene: NA; clone size: NA; CDR3 DNA: TGTGCCAGCAGCGTCGTTCAGGGTTCTGGGGCCAACGTCCTGACTTTC; CDR3 protein: CASSVVQGSGANVLTF
V gene: TRBV7-5; J gene: TRBJ1-5; D gene: NA; clone size: NA; CDR3 DNA: TGTGCCAGAAGCGCGGGGACAGGGAAGTCCAATCAGCCCCAGCATTTT; CDR3 protein: CARSAGTGKSNQPQHF
V gene: TRBV2; J gene: TRBJ2-3; D gene: NA; clone size: few; CDR3 DNA: TGTGCCAGCAGCCAAATCGGGTATACGCAGTATTTT; CDR3 protein: CASSQIGYTQYF
V gene: TRBV19; J gene: TRBJ1-4; D gene: TRBD1; clone size: NA; CDR3 DNA: TGTGCCAGTAGGGGACAGGAAGCCGGGAATGAAAAACTGTTTTTT; CDR3 protein: CASRGQEAGNEKLFF
V gene: TRBV23-1; J gene: TRBJ1-1; D gene: NA; clone size: NA; CDR3 DNA: TGCGCCAGCATATCGGGGGAGGAAGCTTTCTTT; CDR3 protein: CASISGEEAFF
V gene: TRBV7-5; J gene: TRBJ2-3; D gene: NA; clone size: NA; CDR3 DNA: TGTGCCAGAAGCCCCGAAGCGAGGACAGGGTGGTGGACAGATACGCAGTATTTT; CDR3 protein: CARSPEARTGWWTDTQYF
V gene: TRBV1; J gene: TRBJ2-1; D gene: NA; clone size: NA; CDR3 DNA: TGCACCAGCAGCCAAGCGGGAGGATCGTACTCCTACAATGAGCAGTTCTTC; CDR3 protein: CTSSQAGGSYSYNEQFF
V gene: TRBV4-1; J gene: TRBJ1-6; D gene: NA; clone size: NA; CDR3 DNA: TGCGCCAGCAGCCCGGACAGTCTAGTTGATTCACCCCTCCACTTT; CDR3 protein: CASSPDSLVDSPLHF
V gene: TRBV7-2; J gene: TRBJ2-1; D gene: TRBD2; clone size: NA; CDR3 DNA: TGTGCCAGCAGCGCGCTAGCGGGAGGGCACAATGAGCAGTTCTTC; CDR3 protein: CASSALAGGHNEQFF
V gene: TRBV4-2; J gene: TRBJ2-5; D gene: TRBD2; clone size: NA; CDR3 DNA: TGTGCCAGCAGCCCCGGACTAGCGGGAAGCCAAGAGACCCAGTACTTC; CDR3 protein: CASSPGLAGSQETQYF
V gene: TRBV7-8; J gene: TRBJ2-1; D gene: TRBD2; clone size: NA; CDR3 DNA: TGTGCCAGCAGCTCCTCGTGGGGACTAGCGGGAGGTGGGTCCTACAATGAGCAGTTCTTC; CDR3 protein: CASSSSWGLAGGGSYNEQFF
V gene: TRBV19; J gene: TRBJ1-2; D gene: TRBD1; clone size: NA; CDR3 DNA: TGTGCCAGTAGTACGGACAGGGGGGACTATGGCTACCCCTTC; CDR3 protein: CASSTDRGDYGYPF
V gene: TRBV11-2; J gene: TRBJ2-3; D gene: NA; clone size: few; CDR3 DNA: TGTGCCAGCAGCTCGCGGCGTCGCACAGATACGCAGTATTTT; CDR3 protein: CASSSRRRTDTQYF
V gene: TRBV10-2; J gene: TRBJ2-7; D gene: NA; clone size: few; CDR3 DNA: TGCGCCAGCACCGCCGGAATAGCTCGAGAGCAGTACTTC; CDR3 protein: CASTAGIAREQYF
V gene: TRBV30; J gene: TRBJ1-4; D gene: NA; clone size: NA; CDR3 DNA: TGTGCCTGGAGTCCTCTCGTTCGGGAAAAACTGTTTTTT; CDR3 protein: CAWSPLVREKLFF
V gene: TRBV18; J gene: TRBJ2-2; D gene: NA; clone size: NA; CDR3 DNA: TGTGCCAGCTCACCAAAGGCGAATCGGGCGAACACCGGGGAGCTGTTTTTT; CDR3 protein: CASSPKANRANTGELFF
V gene: TRBV18; J gene: TRBJ2-7; D gene: TRBD1; clone size: NA; CDR3 DNA: TGTGCCAGCTCACCGACAGGGTACGAGCAGTACTTC; CDR3 protein: CASSPTGYEQYF
V gene: TRBV7-9; J gene: TRBJ2-5; D gene: NA; clone size: NA; CDR3 DNA: TGTTCCAGCAGCCTCCGGACAGCCGACCAAGAGACCCAGTACTTC; CDR3 protein: CSSSLRTADQETQYF
V gene: TRBV6-5; J gene: TRBJ2-3; D gene: TRBD2; clone size: NA; CDR3 DNA: TGTGCCAGCAGTTACCTTTCTAGCGGGAGTACAAATACGCAGTATTTT; CDR3 protein: CASSYLSSGSTNTQYF
V gene: TRBV4-2; J gene: TRBJ1-1; D gene: NA; clone size: NA; CDR3 DNA: TGTGCCAGCAGCCAAGAAGGAGGGAACACTGAAGCTTTCTTT; CDR3 protein: CASSQEGGNTEAFF
V gene: TRBV7-7; J gene: TRBJ2-7; D gene: NA; clone size: once; CDR3 DNA: TGTGCCAGCAGCTTAGGGCAGGGGCCCGCCTACGAGCAGTACTTC; CDR3 protein: CASSLGQGPAYEQYF
V gene: TRBV30; J gene: TRBJ2-1; D gene: TRBD1; clone size: large; CDR3 DNA: TGTGCCTGGACAGGGGGATACAATGAGCAGTTCTTC; CDR3 protein: CAWTGGYNEQFF
V gene: TRBV18; J gene: TRBJ2-7; D gene: NA; clone size: NA; CDR3 DNA: TGTGCCAGCTCACCACAAGGGGGTAGCTCCTACGAGCAGTACTTC; CDR3 protein: CASSPQGGSSYEQYF
V gene: TRBV28; J gene: TRBJ2-6; D gene: TRBD2; clone size: NA; CDR3 DNA: TGTGCCAGCACCCGTGGGGGGGTCTCCGGGGCCAACGTCCTGACTTTC; CDR3 protein: CASTRGGVSGANVLTF